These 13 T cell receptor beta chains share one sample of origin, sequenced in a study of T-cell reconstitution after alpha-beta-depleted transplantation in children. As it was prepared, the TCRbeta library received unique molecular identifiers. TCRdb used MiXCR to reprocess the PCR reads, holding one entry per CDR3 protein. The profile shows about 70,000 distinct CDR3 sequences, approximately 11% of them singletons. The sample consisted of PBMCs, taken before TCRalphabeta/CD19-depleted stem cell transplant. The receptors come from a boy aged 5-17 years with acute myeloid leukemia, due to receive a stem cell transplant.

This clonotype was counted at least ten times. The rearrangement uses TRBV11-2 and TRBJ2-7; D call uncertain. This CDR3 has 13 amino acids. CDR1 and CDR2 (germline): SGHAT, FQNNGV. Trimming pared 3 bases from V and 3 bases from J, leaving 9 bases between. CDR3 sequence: CASSFAPLYEQYF. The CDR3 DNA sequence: TGTGCCAGCAGCTTCGCCCCTCTCTACGAGCAGTACTTC.

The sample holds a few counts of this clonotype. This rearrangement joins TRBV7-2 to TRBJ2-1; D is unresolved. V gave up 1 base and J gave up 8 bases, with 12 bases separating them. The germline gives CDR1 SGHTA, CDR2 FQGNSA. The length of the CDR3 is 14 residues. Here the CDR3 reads CASSLVGARDEQFF. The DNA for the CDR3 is TGTGCCAGCAGCTTAGTAGGCGCGCGCGATGAGCAGTTCTTC.

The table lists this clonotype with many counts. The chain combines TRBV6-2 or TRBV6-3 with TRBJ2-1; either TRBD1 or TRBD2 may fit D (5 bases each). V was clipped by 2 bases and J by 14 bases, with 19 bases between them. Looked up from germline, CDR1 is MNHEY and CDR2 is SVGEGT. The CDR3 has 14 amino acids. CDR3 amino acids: CASSYRFGTPDEFF. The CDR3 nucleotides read TGTGCCAGCAGTTACCGGTTCGGGACGCCGGACGAGTTCTTC.

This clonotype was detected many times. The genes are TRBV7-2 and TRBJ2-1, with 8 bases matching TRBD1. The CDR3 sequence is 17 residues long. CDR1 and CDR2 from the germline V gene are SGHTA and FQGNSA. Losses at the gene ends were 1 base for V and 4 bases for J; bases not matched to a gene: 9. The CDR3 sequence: CASSLVFGTGLYNEQFF. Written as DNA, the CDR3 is TGTGCCAGCAGCTTAGTGTTCGGGACAGGCCTATACAATGAGCAGTTCTTC.

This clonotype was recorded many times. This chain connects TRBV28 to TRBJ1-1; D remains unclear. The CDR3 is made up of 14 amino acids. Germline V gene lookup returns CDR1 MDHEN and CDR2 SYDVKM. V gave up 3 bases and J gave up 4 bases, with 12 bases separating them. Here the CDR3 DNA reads TGTGCCAGCAGTTTGAGAGGGTCTGTCACTGAAGCTTTCTTT. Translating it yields CASSLRGSVTEAFF.

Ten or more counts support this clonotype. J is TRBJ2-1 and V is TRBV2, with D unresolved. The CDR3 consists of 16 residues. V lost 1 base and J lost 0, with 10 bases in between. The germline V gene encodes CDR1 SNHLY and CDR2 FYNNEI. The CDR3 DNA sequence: TGTGCCAGCAGTGAAGGTGGCGGCAACTCCTACAATGAGCAGTTCTTC. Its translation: CASSEGGGNSYNEQFF.

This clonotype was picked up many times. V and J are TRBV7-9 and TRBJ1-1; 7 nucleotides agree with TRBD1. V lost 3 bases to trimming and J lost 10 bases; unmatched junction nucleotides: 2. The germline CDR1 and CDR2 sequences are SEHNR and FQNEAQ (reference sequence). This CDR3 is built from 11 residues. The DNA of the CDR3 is TGTGCCAGCAGCTTTGACAGGGCAGCTTTCTTT. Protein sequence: CASSFDRAAFF.

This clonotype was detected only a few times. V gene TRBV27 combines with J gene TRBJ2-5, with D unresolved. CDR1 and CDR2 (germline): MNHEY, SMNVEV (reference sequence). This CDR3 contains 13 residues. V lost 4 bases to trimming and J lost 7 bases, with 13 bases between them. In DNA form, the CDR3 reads TGTGCCAGCAGTTGGTCTGGCGATGGGACCCAGTACTTC. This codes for CASSWSGDGTQYF.

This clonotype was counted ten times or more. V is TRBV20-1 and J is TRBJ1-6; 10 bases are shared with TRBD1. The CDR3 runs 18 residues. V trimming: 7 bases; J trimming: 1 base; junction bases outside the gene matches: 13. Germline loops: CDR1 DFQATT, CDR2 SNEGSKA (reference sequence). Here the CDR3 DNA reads TGCAGTGTGGGACAGGGGAAGATAACTTGGTCCTATAATTCACCCCTCCACTTT. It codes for CSVGQGKITWSYNSPLHF.

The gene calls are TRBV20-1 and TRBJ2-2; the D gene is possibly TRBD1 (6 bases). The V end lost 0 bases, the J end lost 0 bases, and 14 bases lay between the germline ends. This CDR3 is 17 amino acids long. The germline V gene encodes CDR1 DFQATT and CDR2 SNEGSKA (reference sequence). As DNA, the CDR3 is TGCAGTGCTAGAGATACTCGGCAGGGGTCGAACACCGGGGAGCTGTTTTTT. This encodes CSARDTRQGSNTGELFF.

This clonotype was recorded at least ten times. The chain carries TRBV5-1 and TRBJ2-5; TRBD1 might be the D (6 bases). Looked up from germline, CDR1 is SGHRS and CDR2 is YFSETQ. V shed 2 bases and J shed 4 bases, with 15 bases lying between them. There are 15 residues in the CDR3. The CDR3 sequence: CASSFRQGSSETQYF. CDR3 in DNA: TGCGCCAGCAGCTTCCGCCAGGGGAGTTCAGAGACCCAGTACTTC.

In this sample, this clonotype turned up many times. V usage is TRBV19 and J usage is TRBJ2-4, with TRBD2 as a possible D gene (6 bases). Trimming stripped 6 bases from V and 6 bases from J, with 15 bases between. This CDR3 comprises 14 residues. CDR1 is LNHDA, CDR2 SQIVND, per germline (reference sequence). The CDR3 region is CASSSGAWGNIQYF. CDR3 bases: TGTGCCAGTAGCTCGGGAGCCTGGGGAAACATTCAGTACTTC.

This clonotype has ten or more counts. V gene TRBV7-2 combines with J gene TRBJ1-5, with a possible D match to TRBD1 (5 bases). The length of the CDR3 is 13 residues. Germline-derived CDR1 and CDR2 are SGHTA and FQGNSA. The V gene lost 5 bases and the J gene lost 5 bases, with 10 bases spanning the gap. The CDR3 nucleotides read TGTGCCAGCAGCCCCGGGACCCATCAGCCCCAGCATTTT. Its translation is CASSPGTHQPQHF.